This T cell receptor (beta chain) is from a study of cytomegalovirus exposure and HLA in healthy donors. In the PCR, 60 Vbeta and 13 Jbeta primers were used. Produced via immunoSEQ multiplex PCR; TCRdb's table is partial and in-frame only. The sample has about 160,000 clones, roughly 80% seen once; the top ten hold more than 0.35%. The junction had 3 bases not matched to a gene; V was cut back by 1 base and J by 2 bases. Germline CDR1 reads SGHNT; CDR2 reads YYREEE (reference sequence). The CDR3 runs to 17 residues. This sequence was found in a boy younger than 10 in good health and CMV-seronegative. The J gene is TRBJ2-2, the V gene TRBV5-4, with TRBD2 matching 12 bases. The specimen was PBMCs. CDR3 in DNA: TGTGCCAGCAGCTTGCCTAGCGGGAGGGCCAACACCGGGGAGCTGTTTTTT. Amino acid sequence: CASSLPSGRANTGELFF.